These T cell receptor beta chains were read from a single sample in a study of T-cell memory formation after mild COVID-19. Using its own MiXCR run on the 5' RACE reads, TCRdb lists one record per CDR3 protein. The sample lists fewer than 450,000 distinct CDR3 sequences, around 20% occurring once. The sequencing input was PBMCs or a T cell subset sorted from them (not recorded which). These receptors were taken from an adult woman who had mild COVID-19 (a few samples of this study predate the infection). Cell type and time point are not known. CDR3s include the opening cysteine and the closing phenylalanine or tryptophan. The D gene is left open where the match is weak.

NA	TRBJ1-1	TRBV24-1	CATSGGGSTEAFF
NA	TRBJ2-1	TRBV30	CAFGAINNEQFF
NA	TRBJ2-3	TRBV4-3	CASSQDHTDTQYF
TRBD2	TRBJ2-2	TRBV20-1	CSARGGDTGELFF
NA	TRBJ2-1	TRBV28	CASSLTGDHNEQFF
NA	TRBJ2-2	TRBV12-3/TRBV12-4	CASSLTRTGELFF
NA	TRBJ2-6	TRBV15	CATSRESGDNVLTF
NA	TRBJ2-1	TRBV7-9	CASSLDYSYNEQFF
NA	TRBJ2-5	TRBV5-1	CASSSDVRGTQYF
NA	TRBJ2-2	TRBV2	CARRQDTGELFF
TRBD2	TRBJ2-3	TRBV6-2/TRBV6-3	CASTLSVGRVDTQYF
TRBD1	TRBJ1-2	TRBV6-1	CASSPGLGQGFGYTF
NA	TRBJ1-2	TRBV6-5	CASTPTGRNYGYTF
TRBD2	TRBJ2-3	TRBV28	CASSPGGGRKLYTQYF
NA	TRBJ1-2	TRBV20-1	CSALSGRDGYTF
NA	TRBJ2-3	TRBV9	CASSVARRSTDTQYF
NA	TRBJ2-7	TRBV7-9	CASSEARYEQYF
NA	TRBJ2-7	TRBV29-1	CSVGGYGKWGEQYF
TRBD1	TRBJ2-7	TRBV12-3/TRBV12-4	CASSRDRRYEQYF
NA	TRBJ1-2	TRBV2	CASSASGAVYNYGYTF
NA	TRBJ2-6	TRBV4-3	CASSRQRGSGANVLTF
NA	TRBJ2-5	TRBV6-2/TRBV6-3	CASRPLGRAKETQYF
NA	TRBJ2-3	TRBV5-4	CASSSPDGSDTQYF
TRBD1	TRBJ1-2	TRBV11-2	CASSPGQGVKGYTF
NA	TRBJ2-7	TRBV20-1	CSASGGVERNEQYF
NA	TRBJ1-5	TRBV18	CASSPGDQPQHF
NA	TRBJ1-5	TRBV24-1	CATWLPRPQHF
NA	TRBJ1-2	TRBV13	CASSSIDAFNYGYTF
TRBD1	TRBJ1-2	TRBV18	CASSPREGAYGYTF
NA	TRBJ1-1	TRBV24-1	CATSDSGTSGGAEAFF
NA	TRBJ1-2	TRBV2	CASSEARQLDGYTF
NA	TRBJ1-1	TRBV24-1	CATSDGPNTEAFF
NA	TRBJ1-2	TRBV9	CASSVDPGPYGYTF
NA	TRBJ2-3	TRBV11-2	CASSTGPTDTQYF
NA	TRBJ2-7	TRBV29-1	CSVGRSYEQYF